The 10 T cell receptor beta chains presented below share a single source sample, sequenced in a study of cytomegalovirus exposure and HLA in healthy donors (dated by TCRdb to between 2016 and 2019). Preparation of the library involved the immunoSEQ multiplex PCR assay. The multiplex PCR relied on a mix of 60 forward primers for TCR Vbeta segments and 13 reverse primers for TCR Jbeta segments. Not all clones reach the TCRdb copy of this immuneACCESS table, which keeps in-frame sequences only. Checked studies attribute under half of the gap to unresolved V genes and leave the rest unexplained. A total of 120,000 to 150,000 clones appear in this sample, 75% to 90% of them only once. The top ten constitute less than 3% of the sample. The specimen sequenced was PBMCs. The receptors were gathered from a woman under 40 in good health and CMV-seronegative.

The chain recombines TRBV7-9 with TRBJ2-1; D might be TRBD1 (6 bases). The CDR3 has 15 amino acids. CDR1 is SEHNR and CDR2 is FQNEAQ in the germline V gene (reference sequence). Trimming cost V 5 bases and J 4 bases, with 15 bases left between them. CDR3 coding DNA: TGTGCCAGCAGCCACACCGGGACAAGTTACAATGAGCAGTTCTTC. Translated: CASSHTGTSYNEQFF.

The V and J genes are TRBV18 and TRBJ1-2, with a tentative D call TRBD1 (6 bases). Per the germline V gene, CDR1 is KGHSH and CDR2 is LQKENI. V gave up 2 bases and J gave up 3 bases, with 16 bases separating them. CDR3 length equals 16 residues. The CDR3 DNA reads as TGTGCCAGCTCACCAACCGGACTGACAGGCTACTATGGCTACACCTTC. Its protein product is CASSPTGLTGYYGYTF.

CDR3 bases: TGCAGTGCTCAGACAGACTATGGCTACACCTTC. As protein: CSAQTDYGYTF. V and J are TRBV20-1 and TRBJ1-2, with TRBD1 as a possible D gene (5 bases). Looked up from germline, CDR1 is DFQATT and CDR2 is SNEGSKA (reference sequence). CDR3 size: 11 residues. V was shortened by 5 bases and J by 3 bases, with 7 bases between the two germline ends.

The chain employs TRBV10-3 and TRBJ2-4; 10 positions match TRBD2. This CDR3 is 15 amino acids long. The junction had 3 bases not matched to a gene; V was cut back by 5 bases and J by 2 bases. Germline CDR1 and CDR2: ENHRY and SYGVKD. CDR3 coding DNA: TGTGCCATCAGTAGCGGGAGGGAGTCCAAAAACATTCAGTACTTC. This gives the protein CAISSGRESKNIQYF.

The chain employs TRBV19 and TRBJ1-5, with D hard to call. The CDR3 loop spans 14 amino acids. With 5 bases removed from V and 0 bases from J, the gap between germline ends came to 8 bases. From germline, CDR1 is LNHDA and CDR2 SQIVND (reference sequence). The DNA of the CDR3 is TGTGCCAGTAGTGAGGTGGGTAGCAATCAGCCCCAGCATTTT. Translating it yields CASSEVGSNQPQHF.

The gene calls are TRBV7-8 and TRBJ2-5; 9 nucleotides agree with TRBD1. Trimming took 1 base from V and 9 from J; bases not matched to a gene: 9. The CDR3 runs to 15 residues. The germline V gene has CDR1 SGHVS and CDR2 FQNEAQ. The CDR3 DNA reads TGTGCCAGCAGCTTAGGGGACAGGGCCCCTCGTGCCCAGTACTTC. Translation gives CASSLGDRAPRAQYF. Full variable domain (rest looked up from reference TRBV7-8 and TRBJ2-5): GAGVSQSPRYKVAKRGQDVALRCDPISGHVSLFWYQQALGQGPEFLTYFQNEAQLDKSGLPSDRFFAERPEGSVSTLKIQRTQQEDSAVYLCASSLGDRAPRAQYFGPGTRLLVL.

The V and J genes are TRBV11-3 and TRBJ2-1, with D possibly matching TRBD1 (5 bases). CDR1 is SGHNT and CDR2 is YENEEA in the germline V gene. The CDR3 extends over 12 amino acids. The V end was cut by 1 base, the J end by 7 bases, with 5 bases between. CDR3 bases: TGTGCCAGCAGCTTAGGACAGAATGAGCAGTTCTTC. Amino acids: CASSLGQNEQFF.

This sequence joins TRBV14 and TRBJ2-3, with TRBD1 identical over 10 bases. The CDR3 sequence is 17 residues long. V trimming: 0 bases; J trimming: 2 bases; junction bases outside the gene matches: 5. Germline CDR1 SGHDN, CDR2 FVKESK. This chain's CDR3 is CASSQDRDRGFTDTQYF. As DNA, the CDR3 is TGTGCCAGCAGCCAAGACCGGGACAGGGGATTCACAGATACGCAGTATTTT.

The chain carries TRBV2 and TRBJ1-2; D is possibly TRBD1 (5 bases). From germline, CDR1 is SNHLY and CDR2 FYNNEI. The germline V and J ends were trimmed by 3 bases and 6 bases, with 17 bases remaining between them. The length of the CDR3 is 15 residues. The CDR3 DNA sequence: TGTGCCAGCAGTGATCAGGGATCGCCTCTAAATGGCTACACCTTC. Translation: CASSDQGSPLNGYTF.

The chain joins TRBV7-9 to TRBJ2-2; D is perhaps TRBD2 (6 bases). V lost 3 bases, J lost 5 bases, and 10 bases lay in between. Germline V gene data show CDR1 as SEHNR and CDR2 as FQNEAQ (reference sequence). The CDR3 is 14 residues long. CDR3 nucleotide sequence: TGTGCCAGCAGCTTTAGCGGAAAAACCGGGGAGCTGTTTTTT. Encoded protein: CASSFSGKTGELFF.